Presented here are 8 T cell receptor beta chains from one specimen sequenced in a study of blood T cell repertoires in COVID-19. Libraries were prepared by immunoSEQ multiplex PCR; TCRdb keeps only in-frame clonotypes and omits some of them. Of 200,000 to 300,000 clones listed, roughly 90% are singletons. What was sequenced was peripheral blood. All receptors derive from a man aged 55 to 70 who had recovered from COVID-19.

The rearrangement uses TRBV3-1 (or the pseudogene TRBV3-2) and TRBJ2-7; TRBD1 matches at 7 bases. CDR3 size: 15 residues. Germline V CDR1 and CDR2: LGHDT, YNNKEL (reference sequence). V gave up 3 bases and J gave up 2 bases; unmatched junction bases: 7. Here the CDR3 reads CASSQIRDSPYEQYF. Here the CDR3 DNA reads TGTGCCAGCAGCCAGATCCGGGACAGTCCCTACGAGCAGTACTTC.

This chain links TRBV14 with TRBJ1-2; TRBD1 might be the D (6 bases). The CDR3 spans 14 residues. Germline V gene lookup returns CDR1 SGHDN and CDR2 FVKESK. V shed 4 bases and J shed 4 bases, with 13 bases lying between them. CDR3 residues: CASSPRDIIYGYTF. As DNA, the CDR3 is TGTGCCAGCAGCCCCCGGGACATTATCTATGGCTACACCTTC.

CDR3 in DNA: TGTGCCAGCAGTTACTCAAGGGGACAGAACACAGATACGCAGTATTTT. Protein: CASSYSRGQNTDTQYF. The chain is built from TRBV6-6 and TRBJ2-3, with 7 bases identical to TRBD1. This CDR3 region has 16 residues. Germline V gene sequence: CDR1 MNHNY, CDR2 SVGAGI (reference sequence). V trimming: 0 bases; J trimming: 2 bases; junction bases outside the gene matches: 5.

The rearrangement links TRBV27 to TRBJ1-2; a weak D match, TRBD1 (6 bases). Between the trimmed V and J ends, which lost 5 bases and 2 bases, there was a span of 15 bases. CDR1 MNHEY and CDR2 SMNVEV come from the germline V gene (reference sequence). The CDR3 totals 15 residues. Here the CDR3 reads CASSLHRAWNYGYTF. The CDR3 region has the DNA TGTGCCAGCAGTCTCCACAGGGCTTGGAACTATGGCTACACCTTC.

This sequence joins TRBV7-2 and TRBJ2-5, with 10 positions matching TRBD2. CDR1 SGHTA and CDR2 FQGNSA come from the germline V gene. The CDR3 spans 17 residues. The V gene end was trimmed by 1 base and the J gene end by 2 bases; junction bases not matched to a gene: 7. CDR3 sequence reads: CASSLGVGLASQETQYF. The CDR3 DNA sequence: TGTGCCAGCAGCTTAGGGGTGGGACTAGCGTCTCAAGAGACCCAGTACTTC.

V gene TRBV6-6 combines with J gene TRBJ2-2; a weak D match, TRBD2 (6 bases). Germline V gene lookup returns CDR1 MNHNY and CDR2 SVGAGI (reference sequence). The CDR3 contains 14 residues. V lost 10 bases and J 4 bases, leaving 16 bases between the germline ends. The DNA for the CDR3 is TGTGCCATCACCGGGGAGGAGTTCACCGGGGAGCTGTTTTTT. The encoded protein is CAITGEEFTGELFF.

The chain links TRBV29-1 to TRBJ2-6; TRBD2 matches at 8 bases. The V gene's germline CDR1 is SQVTM and CDR2 ANQGSEA. Trimming removed 5 bases from V and 0 bases from J; junction bases left unmatched: 3. The CDR3 length is 15 residues. In DNA form, the CDR3 reads TGCAGCGTTCGGGGGGGCCCCTCTGGGGCCAACGTCCTGACTTTC. Translated: CSVRGGPSGANVLTF.

This clone has just one count. CDR3 amino acids: CASSLSGGSEQYF. The CDR3 DNA sequence: TGTGCCAGCAGCTTATCGGGTGGGAGCGAGCAGTACTTC. V is TRBV11-2 and J is TRBJ2-7, with D tentatively TRBD2 (5 bases). V was cut by 2 bases and J by 6 bases, with 11 bases left in between. CDR1 and CDR2 from the germline V gene are SGHAT and FQNNGV. This CDR3 region has 13 residues.